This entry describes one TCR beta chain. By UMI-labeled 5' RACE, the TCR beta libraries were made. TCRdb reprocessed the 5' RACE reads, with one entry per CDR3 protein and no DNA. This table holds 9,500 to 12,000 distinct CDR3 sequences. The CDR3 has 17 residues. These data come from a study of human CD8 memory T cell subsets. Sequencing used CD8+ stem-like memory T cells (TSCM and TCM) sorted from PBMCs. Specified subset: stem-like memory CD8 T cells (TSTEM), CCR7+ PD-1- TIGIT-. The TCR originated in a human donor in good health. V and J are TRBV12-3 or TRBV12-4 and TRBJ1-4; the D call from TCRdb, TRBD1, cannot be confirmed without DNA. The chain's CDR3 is CASSLGPGTANNEKLFF.